This T cell receptor beta chain came from a study of blood T cells in healthy people across ages. Study-level results: Measured against age, TCR beta diversity per million T cells decreased in a roughly linear manner. No one knew whether donors had CMV, which possibly confounded expanded clonotype changes.

Combining a sample-barcoded 5' primer with a J-beta primer mix, a second PCR ran for about 7 to 11 cycles. Researchers report that a template-switch adaptor with 12 random nucleotides tagged each cDNA molecule. TCRdb itself ran the 5' RACE reads through MiXCR, one entry per CDR3 protein. The sample includes more than 550,000 distinct CDR3 sequences, about 20% of them seen just once. The length of the CDR3 is 14 residues. CDR1 and CDR2 from the germline V gene are SGHDT and YYEEEE. Trimming cost V 3 bases and J 6 bases, with 16 bases left between them. No fewer than 6.5 million PBMCs went into each sample. This clonotype showed up many times. Its antigen is still unknown.

Sequenced input: blood. The TCR originated in a man between 65 and 80 years old in good health. The rearrangement joins TRBV5-6 to TRBJ2-7; D may be TRBD1 (6 bases). As DNA, the CDR3 is TGTGCCAGCAGCTATGGACAGACCTCCGTCGAGCAGTACTTC. This encodes CASSYGQTSVEQYF.